The 16 T cell receptor beta chains reported below all come from one sample, sequenced in a study of shared clonotypes between healthy human individuals. CD45RO-negative, CCR7-positively selected cells formed the naive CD8 fraction, excluding terminally differentiated effector memory CD45RA+ cells. The assay was immunoSEQ multiplex PCR, and TCRdb's table has in-frame clones only and misses some. The repertoire holds about 590,000 clones, with around 95% as singletons. The sample taken for sequencing was naive CD8+ T cells sorted from blood. The receptor source for this set is a woman in her thirties in good health.

The V and J genes are TRBV5-1 and TRBJ2-5, with 11 bases that match TRBD2. The CDR3 runs to 14 residues. The V and J ends lost 4 bases and 11 bases, in that order; junction bases with no gene match: 10. CDR1 is SGHRS, CDR2 YFSETQ, per germline. The CDR3 DNA reads TGCGCCAGCAGCCGTAGCGGGAGGGCAAACGAACAGTACTTC. It is translated as CASSRSGRANEQYF.

V and J are TRBV27 and TRBJ2-1; possibly TRBD1 or TRBD2 for D (6 bases each). Trimming pared 2 bases from V and 7 bases from J, leaving 18 bases between. The germline CDR1 and CDR2 sequences are MNHEY and SMNVEV (reference sequence). The CDR3 totals 16 residues. The CDR3 sequence: CASSLGGGGLLNEQFF. CDR3 coding DNA: TGTGCCAGCAGTTTAGGAGGGGGAGGACTGCTGAATGAGCAGTTCTTC.

The V and J genes are TRBV7-8 and TRBJ2-3; 12 bases match TRBD2. CDR3 length: 15 amino acids. V lost 4 bases to trimming and J lost 6 bases; unmatched junction nucleotides: 5. Germline CDR1 and CDR2: SGHVS and FQNEAQ. Here the CDR3 DNA reads TGTGCCAGCAGCTCGACTAGCGGGAGTAGGGATACGCAGTATTTT. Its translation is CASSSTSGSRDTQYF.

This clone was seen more than once but under ten times. A junction boundary mismatches the germline segment, possibly from a read error. CDR3 protein: CASSLGRHNQPQHF. The CDR3 nucleotides read TGTGCCAGCAGCCTAGGACGGCACAATCAGCCCCAGCATTTT. The rearrangement uses TRBV13 and TRBJ1-5; D is unresolved. CDR3 length: 14 residues. Germline loops: CDR1 PRHDT, CDR2 FYEKMQ (reference sequence). The complete variable domain, with remaining parts taken from reference TRBV13 and TRBJ1-5, reads AAGVIQSPRHLIKEKRETATLKCYPIPRHDTVYWYQQGPGQDPQFLISFYEKMQSDKGSIPDRFSAQQFSDYHSELNMSSLELGDSALYFCASSLGRHNQPQHFGDGTRLSIL.

J is TRBJ2-7 and V is TRBV7-9, with 9 bases aligning to TRBD1. From germline, CDR1 is SEHNR and CDR2 FQNEAQ (reference sequence). The CDR3 is made up of 14 amino acids. V was pared by 5 bases and J by 4 bases, with 6 bases of the junction left unmatched. The CDR3, as DNA: TGTGCCAGCAGCCGAGGGGACAGGGTGTACGAGCAGTACTTC. As protein: CASSRGDRVYEQYF.

V is TRBV6-4 and J is TRBJ1-1; tentative D call: TRBD1 (6 bases). This CDR3 is 13 amino acids long. V was pared by 6 bases and J by 7 bases, with 15 bases between. CDR1 and CDR2 from the germline V gene are MRHNA and SNTAGT. In nucleotides, the CDR3 is TGTGCCAGCAGAGGGACACGCGAGAATGAAGCTTTCTTT. Translated: CASRGTRENEAFF.

This rearrangement joins TRBV4-1 to TRBJ1-5; 7 bases fit TRBD1. V was clipped by 0 bases and J by 0 bases; unmatched bases: 5. The length of the CDR3 is 17 residues. The germline gives CDR1 MGHRA, CDR2 YSYEKL. The CDR3 loop is CASSQDGTAYSNQPQHF. CDR3 bases: TGCGCCAGCAGCCAAGATGGGACAGCATATAGCAATCAGCCCCAGCATTTT.

As to this clone: Additional DNA sequences in this sample encode the identical CDR3. This chain uses TRBV28 with TRBJ2-7, with no clear D. CDR3 size: 11 residues. From germline, CDR1 is MDHEN and CDR2 SYDVKM. Trimming removed 3 bases from V and 6 bases from J, with 6 bases in between. CDR3 DNA sequence: TGTGCCAGCAGTTTCTCAAGCGAGCAGTACTTC. Residues: CASSFSSEQYF.

The rearrangement links TRBV28 to TRBJ2-7; no clear D. CDR3 length: 12 amino acids. Looked up from germline, CDR1 is MDHEN and CDR2 is SYDVKM. The CDR3 DNA follows: TGTCTGCACAAGACGGAAATCTACGAGCAGTACTTC. This sequence encodes CLHKTEIYEQYF.

The chain is built from TRBV27 and TRBJ2-7; the match to TRBD2 covers 7 bases. The germline V gene has CDR1 MNHEY and CDR2 SMNVEV (reference sequence). Unmatched junction bases numbered 6, after V lost 6 bases and J lost 1 base. The CDR3 consists of 14 residues. The CDR3 DNA reads as TGTGCCAGCAGCCCAGCGGGACTTTCCTACGAGCAGTACTTC. Its translation is CASSPAGLSYEQYF.

The J gene is TRBJ2-1, the V gene TRBV7-8, with 9 bases identical to TRBD2. From germline, CDR1 is SGHVS and CDR2 FQNEAQ. The length of the CDR3 is 15 residues. V trimming: 5 bases; J trimming: 9 bases; junction bases outside the gene matches: 11. The CDR3 here is CASSLWTSAEVEQFF. The CDR3 DNA reads TGTGCCAGCAGCCTATGGACTAGCGCAGAAGTTGAGCAGTTCTTC.

The DNA for the CDR3 is TGCGCCAGCAGTGCTGGCAGGGACTCCTACAATGAGCAGTTCTTC. It codes for CASSAGRDSYNEQFF. The chain links TRBV10-2 to TRBJ2-1; perhaps TRBD1 as D (5 bases). The CDR3 extends over 15 amino acids. V was shortened by 4 bases and J by 0 bases, with 10 bases between the two germline ends. Germline V gene data show CDR1 as WSHSY and CDR2 as SAAADI.

The rearrangement joins TRBV4-1 to TRBJ2-3; D is undetermined. The CDR3 contains 16 residues. Trimming removed 0 bases at V and 4 bases at J, with 14 bases between. Looked up from germline, CDR1 is MGHRA and CDR2 is YSYEKL. The CDR3 protein is CASSQEPPPSADTQYF. The DNA for the CDR3 is TGCGCCAGCAGCCAAGAACCTCCCCCCAGCGCAGATACGCAGTATTTT.

The chain joins TRBV28 to TRBJ1-5; D is possibly TRBD1 (5 bases). Germline-derived CDR1 and CDR2 are MDHEN and SYDVKM. The V gene lost 6 bases and the J gene lost 10 bases, with 22 bases spanning the gap. The CDR3 is 15 amino acids. CDR3 in amino acids: CASSPLSALGGPQHF. The DNA for the CDR3 is TGTGCCAGCAGCCCCTTATCGGCCCTCGGGGGACCCCAGCATTTT. Looking up the rest from reference TRBV28 and TRBJ1-5 gives the full variable domain: DVKVTQSSRYLVKRTGEKVFLECVQDMDHENMFWYRQDPGLGLRLIYFSYDVKMKEKGDIPEGYSVSREKKERFSLILESASTNQTSMYLCASSPLSALGGPQHFGDGTRLSIL.

This chain joins TRBV5-8 and TRBJ2-2; 7 bases fit TRBD2. The CDR3 spans 14 residues. V lost 4 bases, J lost 6 bases, and 6 bases stayed unmatched. Per the germline V gene, CDR1 is SGHTS and CDR2 is YDEGEE. CDR3 amino acids: CASSPFSGAGELFF. CDR3 in DNA: TGTGCCAGCAGCCCATTCAGCGGGGCCGGGGAGCTGTTTTTT.

J is TRBJ2-3 and V is TRBV9; a weak D match, TRBD2 (6 bases). Germline V gives CDR1 SGDLS, CDR2 YYNGEE. The CDR3 totals 17 residues. Trimming cost V 1 base and J 2 bases, with 17 bases left between them. The CDR3 sequence is CASSVTVRGTPTDTQYF. As DNA, the CDR3 is TGTGCCAGCAGCGTAACGGTGCGGGGCACCCCCACAGATACGCAGTATTTT.